This entry concerns a single T cell receptor beta chain. Its target is unknown. The CDR3 runs to 17 residues. Germline V gives CDR1 SGHKS, CDR2 YYEKEE (reference sequence). V gave up 1 base and J gave up 4 bases, with 17 bases separating them. The sample comes from a study of cytomegalovirus exposure and HLA in healthy donors. Study-level information: As an earlier analysis found, roughly 170 million T cells yielded around 110 million unique TCR beta sequences. Study observations and caveats: Researchers reported from a later analysis that most CMV-associated TCR beta chains appeared HLA-restricted.

60 Vbeta and 13 Jbeta primers were used in PCR. Some clones are missing from TCRdb's copy, which holds only in-frame ones; the method was immunoSEQ multiplex PCR. The repertoire includes more than 200,000 clones, about 85% of them detected once, and about 1.2% sits in the top ten. Sequencing was carried out using PBMCs. The gene calls are TRBV5-5 and TRBJ1-4, with D maybe TRBD1 (6 bases). The source is a human donor in good health. The CDR3 loop reads CASSLYLTGENNEKLFF. The CDR3, as DNA: TGTGCCAGCAGCTTGTACCTGACAGGTGAAAATAATGAAAAACTGTTTTTT. Combining the CDR3 with reference TRBV5-5 and TRBJ1-4 gives the whole variable domain DAGVTQSPTHLIKTRGQQVTLRCSPISGHKSVSWYQQVLGQGPQFIFQYYEKEERGRGNFPDRFSARQFPNYSSELNVNALLLGDSALYLCASSLYLTGENNEKLFFGSGTQLSVL.